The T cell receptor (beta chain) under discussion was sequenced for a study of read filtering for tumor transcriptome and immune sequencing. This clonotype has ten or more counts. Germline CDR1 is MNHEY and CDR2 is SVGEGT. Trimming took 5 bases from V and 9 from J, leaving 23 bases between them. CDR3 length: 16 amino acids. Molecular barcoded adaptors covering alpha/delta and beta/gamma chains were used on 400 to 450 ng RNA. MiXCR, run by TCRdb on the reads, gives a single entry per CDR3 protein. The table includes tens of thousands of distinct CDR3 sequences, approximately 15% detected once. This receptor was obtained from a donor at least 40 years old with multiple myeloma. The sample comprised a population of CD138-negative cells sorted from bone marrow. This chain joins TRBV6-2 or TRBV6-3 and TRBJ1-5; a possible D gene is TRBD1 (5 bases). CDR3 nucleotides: TGTGCCAGCAGTGCCGGGACGGGACGACCCGGAGCGCCCCAGCATTTT. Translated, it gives CASSAGTGRPGAPQHF.